The 10 T cell receptor beta chains in this list originate from one sample, sequenced in a study of T cells in Graves' hyperthyroidism and ophthalmopathy. From RNA transcripts, TCR beta CDR3 regions were amplified. Primed by the HTBI set, a first-round RT-PCR was run on the TCR CDR3. One entry per CDR3 protein results from TCRdb running MiXCR on the multiplex PCR reads. This sample has about 510,000 distinct CDR3 sequences, with 12% to 15% found just once. Sample: blood. These receptors were obtained from a woman in her 40s with Graves' hyperthyroidism.

This clonotype was counted a few times. The chain is built from TRBV27 and TRBJ2-1; possible D gene TRBD2, 7 bases. The CDR3 has 16 amino acids. Germline loops: CDR1 MNHEY, CDR2 SMNVEV (reference sequence). V was cut by 5 bases and J by 2 bases, with 16 bases left in between. The CDR3 nucleotides read TGTGCCAGCAGTAGGGGGGGGGGGGCTACCTACAATGAGCAGTTCTTC. This codes for CASSRGGGATYNEQFF.

This clonotype was recorded many times. V usage is TRBV2 and J usage is TRBJ2-7; no definite D call. From germline, CDR1 is SNHLY and CDR2 FYNNEI. The CDR3 has 13 residues. V lost 4 bases and J 0 bases, leaving 7 bases between the germline ends. CDR3 bases: TGTGCCAGCAGTGTGCAGAGCTCCTACGAGCAGTACTTC. Amino acid sequence: CASSVQSSYEQYF.

In its sample, this clonotype was seen many times. The rearrangement joins TRBV3-1 to TRBJ2-1; D is undetermined. Germline V gene data show CDR1 as LGHDT and CDR2 as YNNKEL (reference sequence). CDR3 length: 14 amino acids. The germline V and J ends were trimmed by 4 bases and 4 bases, with 11 bases remaining between them. CDR3 protein: CASSPRTVYNEQFF. The DNA of the CDR3 is TGTGCCAGCAGCCCCCGGACGGTTTACAATGAGCAGTTCTTC.

The chain couples TRBV7-2 to TRBJ1-1; 7 bases fit TRBD1. The V gene end was trimmed by 2 bases and the J gene end by 5 bases; junction bases not matched to a gene: 11. The CDR3 is made up of 16 amino acids. Germline assignment: CDR1 SGHTA and CDR2 FQGNSA. CDR3 sequence reads: CASSLTQGGSLTEAFF. Here the CDR3 DNA reads TGTGCCAGCAGCTTAACCCAGGGGGGGTCCCTTACTGAAGCTTTCTTT.

The CDR3 nucleotides are TGTGCCAGCAGCACAGGTACGGGGCCGCGCTCTGGAAACACCATATATTTT. As protein: CASSTGTGPRSGNTIYF. This chain joins TRBV12-3 or TRBV12-4 and TRBJ1-3; a possible D gene is TRBD1 (5 bases). Trimming left V 6 bases short and J 0 bases short, with 18 bases between. The CDR3 covers 17 residues.

This clonotype has ten or more counts. The chain joins TRBV28 to TRBJ1-1; D is uncertain. Germline CDR1 and CDR2: MDHEN and SYDVKM. The CDR3 contains 11 residues. Trimming cost V 3 bases and J 5 bases, with 4 bases left between them. CDR3 nucleotides: TGTGCCAGCAGTTTGGGAACTGAAGCTTTCTTT. This translates into CASSLGTEAFF.

The chain recombines TRBV27 with TRBJ2-1; D may be TRBD1 or TRBD2 (5 bases each). The CDR3 spans 15 residues. The V and J ends lost 2 bases and 6 bases respectively, with 14 bases between them. CDR1 is MNHEY, CDR2 SMNVEV, per germline (reference sequence). The chain's CDR3 is CASSLGTRGGNEQFF. CDR3 in DNA: TGTGCCAGCAGTTTAGGGACCCGCGGAGGCAATGAGCAGTTCTTC.

This clonotype was counted at least ten times. The V call is TRBV20-1, the J call TRBJ2-1; D ambiguous. Trimming removed 1 base at V and 6 bases at J, with 13 bases between. The germline gives CDR1 DFQATT, CDR2 SNEGSKA (reference sequence). The CDR3 has 14 amino acids. The CDR3 reads CSARAPYRSNEQFF. In nucleotides, the CDR3 is TGCAGTGCTAGAGCACCCTACCGGTCCAATGAGCAGTTCTTC.

Many counts were recorded for this clonotype. The chain combines TRBV11-2 with TRBJ2-3; 10 bases map to TRBD2. The ends lost 5 bases at V and 1 base at J; junction bases unmatched: 15. The CDR3 sequence is 19 residues long. Germline V CDR1 and CDR2: SGHAT, FQNNGV. This CDR3 is CASSGRDLAGVYGTDTQYF. Written as DNA, the CDR3 is TGTGCCAGCAGCGGCAGGGATCTAGCGGGAGTATACGGCACAGATACGCAGTATTTT.

This clonotype showed up many times. The V and J genes are TRBV27 and TRBJ1-5; weak D call: TRBD1 (5 bases). Germline CDR1 MNHEY, CDR2 SMNVEV (reference sequence). V was clipped by 1 base and J by 3 bases, with 16 bases between them. The CDR3 runs to 17 residues. The CDR3 sequence is CASSLYRSPNANQPQHF. The CDR3 DNA reads TGTGCCAGCAGTTTATACAGGAGTCCCAATGCCAATCAGCCCCAGCATTTT.